This T cell receptor (beta chain) was captured in a study of blood T cell repertoires in COVID-19. Whole-study context: Sites across the United States, Italy and Spain contributed samples from acute and convalescent COVID-19.

About this clone: Its ends do not fully match the called genes, so a read error is possible.

The CDR3 contains 17 residues. Germline V gene data show CDR1 as MGHRA and CDR2 as YSYEKL. Repertoires were generated with immunoSEQ multiplex PCR, while TCRdb's copy carries only in-frame clones and drops some. Of 120,000 to 150,000 clones listed, about 85% are singletons. The TCR originated in a human donor with acute or convalescent COVID-19. The donor label of this sample is uncertain. The sample was peripheral blood. This sequence joins TRBV4-1 and TRBJ1-5; TRBD1 agrees at 9 bases. CDR3 region: CASRQDGDRVRRQPQHF. DNA of the CDR3: TGCGCCAGCAGGCAAGATGGGGACAGGGTGCGTCGTCAGCCCCAGCATTTT.